The 13 T cell receptor beta chains reported below all come from one sample, sequenced in a study of shared clonotypes between healthy human individuals. The table came from immunoSEQ multiplex PCR; TCRdb's copy has only in-frame clones and leaves some out. The data contain approximately 2,000,000 clones, around 90% of them singletons. The sequenced sample consisted of naive CD4+ T cells from PBMCs. Subset denoted: CD45RA+ positively selected. All receptors derive from a man between 18 and 29 years old in good health. Some clones in this sample may be carry-over from other donors' samples.

On this clone itself: Other nucleotide sequences from this sample produce the same CDR3. The J gene is TRBJ2-1, the V gene TRBV7-2, with 7 bases aligning to TRBD2. The CDR3 covers 15 residues. CDR1 and CDR2 from the germline V gene are SGHTA and FQGNSA. The J segment lost 2 bases and the V segment lost 0 bases, leaving 1 base of the junction unmatched. The CDR3 DNA follows: TGTGCCAGCAGCTTAGCCCTAGCGGCCTACAATGAGCAGTTCTTC. Amino acid sequence: CASSLALAAYNEQFF.

This clone was seen once. The chain couples TRBV7-3 to TRBJ2-1, with D tentatively TRBD1 (6 bases). The V and J ends lost 4 bases and 4 bases respectively, with 17 bases between them. Germline V gene data show CDR1 as SGHTA and CDR2 as FQGTGA. The CDR3 length is 16 residues. The CDR3: CASSSGRVGGYNEQFF. The CDR3 bases are TGTGCCAGCAGCTCGGGAAGAGTAGGGGGTTACAATGAGCAGTTCTTC.

Only a few counts were recorded for this clone. The chain combines TRBV19 with TRBJ1-1, with 9 bases lining up with TRBD1. This CDR3 contains 15 residues. Germline assignment: CDR1 LNHDA and CDR2 SQIVND (reference sequence). J was trimmed by 7 bases and V by 4 bases; bases with no gene match: 10. The chain's CDR3 is CASSRVGQGLGEAFF. CDR3 sequence (DNA): TGTGCCAGTAGTAGGGTCGGACAGGGGCTTGGTGAAGCTTTCTTT.

This clone appeared once. This sequence joins TRBV27 and TRBJ2-7, with 10 positions matching TRBD1. The CDR3 sequence is 15 residues long. Looked up from germline, CDR1 is MNHEY and CDR2 is SMNVEV (reference sequence). The junction had 4 bases not matched to a gene; V was cut back by 3 bases and J by 2 bases. The CDR3 sequence: CASSFGTGVTYEQYF. DNA of the CDR3: TGTGCCAGCAGTTTCGGGACAGGGGTGACCTACGAGCAGTACTTC.

Notes on this clone: In the same sample, other DNA sequences code for this CDR3. The gene calls are TRBV2 and TRBJ2-7, with D hard to call. Per germline, CDR1 SNHLY and CDR2 FYNNEI. This CDR3 has 10 amino acids. The germline V and J ends were trimmed by 6 bases and 4 bases, with 4 bases remaining between them. The CDR3 sequence is CASSVYEQYF. CDR3 in DNA: TGTGCCAGCAGCGTATACGAGCAGTACTTC.

The rearrangement uses TRBV15 and TRBJ2-7, with TRBD2 matching over 8 bases. Germline assignment: CDR1 LNHNV and CDR2 YYDKDF (reference sequence). This CDR3 region has 14 residues. V shed 3 bases and J 5 bases; nucleotides not matched to a gene: 6. CDR3 coding DNA: TGTGCCACCAGCAGGGGGGGTAGCGGGAACGAGCAGTACTTC. It translates to CATSRGGSGNEQYF. The variable domain in full, completed from reference TRBV15 and TRBJ2-7, reads DAMVIQNPRYQVTQFGKPVTLSCSQTLNHNVMYWYQQKSSQAPKLLFHYYDKDFNNEADTPDNFQSRRPNTSFCFLDIRSPGLGDTAMYLCATSRGGSGNEQYFGPGTRLTVT.

The chain has TRBV18 and TRBJ2-3; 8 bases line up with TRBD2. This CDR3 contains 16 residues. Germline lookup yields CDR1 KGHSH and CDR2 LQKENI. V was pared by 3 bases and J by 1 base, with 6 bases of the junction left unmatched. In DNA, the CDR3 is TGTGCCAGCTCACCTTTTACTAGCGGCGGCACAGATACGCAGTATTTT. Translation: CASSPFTSGGTDTQYF.

In the case of this clone: Different DNA sequences within this sample yield the same CDR3. The J gene is TRBJ1-5, the V gene TRBV6-1, with D possibly being TRBD1 (5 bases). The CDR3 consists of 13 residues. CDR1 is MNHNS, CDR2 SASEGT, per germline. Between the trimmed V and J ends, which lost 3 bases and 5 bases, there was a span of 8 bases. This CDR3 is CASSEGGDQPQHF. CDR3 nucleotide sequence: TGTGCCAGCAGTGAGGGGGGGGATCAGCCCCAGCATTTT.

The CDR3 region is CASSVGYRDVPYEQYF. The CDR3 bases are TGTGCCAGTAGTGTGGGTTACCGGGACGTGCCCTACGAGCAGTACTTC. The rearrangement links TRBV19 to TRBJ2-7; TRBD1 or TRBD2 may be the D gene (5 bases each). The V gene's germline CDR1 is LNHDA and CDR2 SQIVND (reference sequence). Trimming took 5 bases from V and 2 from J, leaving 19 bases between them. This CDR3 is 16 amino acids long. Based on the CDR3 plus reference TRBV19 and TRBJ2-7, the full variable domain is DGGITQSPKYLFRKEGQNVTLSCEQNLNHDAMYWYRQDPGQGLRLIYYSQIVNDFQKGDIAEGYSVSREKKESFPLTVTSAQKNPTAFYLCASSVGYRDVPYEQYFGPGTRLTVT.

Regarding this clone: This same CDR3 is encoded by further DNA sequences in the sample. The chain combines TRBV11-2 with TRBJ2-1, with TRBD2 matching 9 bases. This CDR3 spans 16 amino acids. V lost 4 bases, J lost 2 bases, and 6 bases stayed unmatched. Germline V gene data show CDR1 as SGHAT and CDR2 as FQNNGV. Here the CDR3 DNA reads TGTGCCAGCAGCTCCGGGGCGGGAGGGCCCTACAATGAGCAGTTCTTC. Translated: CASSSGAGGPYNEQFF.

With respect to this clone: The junction differs from germline at one of its ends, possibly a read error. The genes are TRBV14 and TRBJ1-1; no definite D call. CDR1 is SGHDN, CDR2 FVKESK, per germline. The CDR3 sequence is 13 residues long. The CDR3 is CASSRTVKTEAFF. The DNA for the CDR3 is TGTGCCAGCAGCCGGACTGTGAAGACTGAAGCTTTCTTT.

The genes are TRBV7-6 and TRBJ2-5; 9 bases are shared with TRBD1. J was trimmed by 1 base and V by 3 bases; bases with no gene match: 9. The CDR3 totals 17 residues. Germline lookup yields CDR1 SGHVS and CDR2 FNYEAQ. The CDR3 nucleotides read TGTGCCAGCAGCTTTCATACGGGACAGGGTCCCCAAGAGACCCAGTACTTC. This translates into CASSFHTGQGPQETQYF.

The chain carries TRBV28 and TRBJ1-5, with D maybe TRBD1 (6 bases). With 6 bases removed from V and 2 bases from J, the gap between germline ends came to 14 bases. This CDR3 spans 15 amino acids. Germline values: CDR1 MDHEN, CDR2 SYDVKM. In DNA form, the CDR3 reads TGTGCCAGCAGGGTAACGGGGGCTGGCAATCAGCCCCAGCATTTT. Translation: CASRVTGAGNQPQHF.